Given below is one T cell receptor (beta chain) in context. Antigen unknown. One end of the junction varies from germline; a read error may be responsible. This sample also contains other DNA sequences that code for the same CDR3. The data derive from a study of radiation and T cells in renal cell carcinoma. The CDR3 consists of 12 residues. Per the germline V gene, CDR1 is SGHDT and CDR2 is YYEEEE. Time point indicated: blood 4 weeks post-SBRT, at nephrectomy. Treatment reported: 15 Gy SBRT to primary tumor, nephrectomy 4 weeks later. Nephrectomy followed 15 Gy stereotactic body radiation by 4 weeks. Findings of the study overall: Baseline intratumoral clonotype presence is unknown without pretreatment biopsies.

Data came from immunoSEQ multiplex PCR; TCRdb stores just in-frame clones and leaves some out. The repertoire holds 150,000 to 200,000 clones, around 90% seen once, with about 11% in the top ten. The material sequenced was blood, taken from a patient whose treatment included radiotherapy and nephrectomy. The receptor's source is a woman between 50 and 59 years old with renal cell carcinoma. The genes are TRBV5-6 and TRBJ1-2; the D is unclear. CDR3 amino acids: CASSGGGYGYTF. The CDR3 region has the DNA TGCGCCAGCAGCGGAGGCGGCTATGGCTACACCTTC.